The 5 T cell receptor beta chains in this list originate from one sample, sequenced in a study of shared clonotypes between healthy human individuals. Libraries were prepared by immunoSEQ multiplex PCR; TCRdb keeps only in-frame clonotypes and omits some of them. The sample comprises 600,000 or so clones, roughly 95% of which are singletons, and 0.095% to 0.14% rests with the top ten. In the naive CD8 group, cells lacked CD45RO and were positively selected for CCR7, so terminally differentiated effector memory CD45RA+ cells were left out. Sequenced sample: naive CD8+ T cells sorted from blood. All receptors derive from a woman aged 25 to 39 in good health.

The rearrangement links TRBV19 to TRBJ2-2, with 8 bases matching TRBD1. The germline gives CDR1 LNHDA, CDR2 SQIVND (reference sequence). The CDR3 covers 17 residues. Trimming cost V 0 bases and J 1 base; bases outside gene matches: 4. The CDR3 nucleotides are TGTGCCAGTAGTATAGATCCGGGACAGGAGAACACCGGGGAGCTGTTTTTT. Residues: CASSIDPGQENTGELFF.

The chain recombines TRBV27 with TRBJ1-2, with TRBD1 as a possible D gene (6 bases). V lost 7 bases and J lost 4, with 16 bases in between. Germline lookup yields CDR1 MNHEY and CDR2 SMNVEV (reference sequence). The CDR3 is 14 amino acids. CDR3 DNA: TGTGCCAGCAAGGGGTCGGGGGGGGCCTATGGCTACACCTTC. It encodes CASKGSGGAYGYTF.

The V and J genes are TRBV5-6 and TRBJ2-7, with 8 bases fitting TRBD1. The CDR3 sequence is 15 residues long. J lost 7 bases, V lost 2 bases, and 11 bases had no gene match. The germline CDR1 and CDR2 sequences are SGHDT and YYEEEE. The CDR3 DNA reads TGTGCCAGCAGCTTAAGTCAGGGGGCTTTAGGGGAGCAGTACTTC. This translates into CASSLSQGALGEQYF. Combining the CDR3 with reference TRBV5-6 and TRBJ2-7 gives the whole variable domain DAGVTQSPTHLIKTRGQQVTLRCSPKSGHDTVSWYQQALGQGPQFIFQYYEEEERQRGNFPDRFSGHQFPNYSSELNVNALLLGDSALYLCASSLSQGALGEQYFGPGTRLTVT.

The chain uses TRBV7-9 and TRBJ2-5; 10 positions match TRBD2. The germline V gene encodes CDR1 SEHNR and CDR2 FQNEAQ (reference sequence). J lost 5 bases, V lost 5 bases, and 5 bases had no gene match. This CDR3 spans 14 amino acids. The CDR3 bases are TGTGCCAGCAGCCCGACTAGCGGGCACGAGACCCAGTACTTC. This codes for CASSPTSGHETQYF.

The chain couples TRBV6-5 to TRBJ2-3, with D perhaps given as TRBD1 or TRBD2 (5 bases each). The length of the CDR3 is 16 residues. Trimming pared 1 base from V and 0 bases from J, leaving 11 bases between. CDR1 MNHEY and CDR2 SVGAGI come from the germline V gene. In DNA, the CDR3 is TGTGCCAGCAGTTACTGGGGGTCGGTTAGCACAGATACGCAGTATTTT. Translation: CASSYWGSVSTDTQYF.